What follows are 10 T cell receptor beta chains derived from one specimen sequenced in a study of OX40 agonist ivuxolimab in advanced cancers. Sequenced by immunoSEQ multiplex PCR; TCRdb stores in-frame clones only, minus some. The table has about 46,000 clones, about 79% seen once. The input for sequencing was CD4+ or CD8+ T cells sorted from blood, taken in a trial of the OX40 agonist ivuxolimab. These receptors all come from an adult with an advanced solid tumor such as melanoma, head and neck, liver or kidney cancer.

The chain is built from TRBV19 and TRBJ2-2; D unclear. Germline V gene lookup returns CDR1 LNHDA and CDR2 SQIVND (reference sequence). V lost 2 bases and J lost 0, with 10 bases in between. The CDR3 has 16 amino acids. Here the CDR3 DNA reads TGTGCCAGTAGTATACTCCACAGCACGAACACCGGGGAGCTGTTTTTT. Translated: CASSILHSTNTGELFF.

The chain is built from TRBV7-3 and TRBJ1-2; D ambiguous. V was clipped by 0 bases and J by 10 bases, with 15 bases between them. The CDR3 loop spans 14 amino acids. Germline V gene data show CDR1 as SGHTA and CDR2 as FQGTGA. CDR3 loop: CASSLTSGKGDYTF. For the CDR3, the DNA is TGTGCCAGCAGCTTAACGAGCGGGAAAGGCGACTACACCTTC.

This clone was recorded only once. The sample contains more than one DNA sequence encoding this CDR3. The chain links TRBV30 to TRBJ1-4; D remains ambiguous. Germline V gives CDR1 GTSNPN, CDR2 SVGIG (reference sequence). The ends were cut back, 5 bases at V and 8 bases at J, with 12 bases in the middle. The CDR3 runs 12 residues. The CDR3 region has the DNA TGTGCCTGGCGAGACGGTGGGGAAAAACTGTTTTTT. Translating it yields CAWRDGGEKLFF.

CDR3 residues: CASSPDSRNEQFF. The CDR3 region has the DNA TGTGCCAGCAGCCCGGACAGCCGCAATGAGCAGTTCTTC. V and J are TRBV7-9 and TRBJ2-1; possibly TRBD1 for D (6 bases). CDR3 length: 13 residues. Germline V gene lookup returns CDR1 SEHNR and CDR2 FQNEAQ (reference sequence). V was trimmed by 5 bases and J by 6 bases, leaving 11 bases between them.

The chain joins TRBV5-8 to TRBJ2-2; TRBD1 matches at 10 bases. Germline V gene lookup returns CDR1 SGHTS and CDR2 YDEGEE. The CDR3 has 15 amino acids. The V and J ends lost 3 bases and 5 bases, in that order; junction bases with no gene match: 4. CDR3 amino acids: CASSSRTGGTGELFF. The CDR3 coding sequence is TGTGCCAGCAGCTCTAGGACAGGGGGGACCGGGGAGCTGTTTTTT.

This chain connects TRBV6-1 to TRBJ2-5; 7 nucleotides line up with TRBD2. This CDR3 is 14 amino acids long. Germline V gene sequence: CDR1 MNHNS, CDR2 SASEGT. With V trimmed by 1 base and J by 4 bases, 3 bases remained unmatched. CDR3 loop: CASSEGTSRETQYF. CDR3 sequence (DNA): TGTGCCAGCAGTGAAGGGACTAGTCGAGAGACCCAGTACTTC.

This clone was counted a few times. The J gene is TRBJ2-2, the V gene TRBV5-1; weak D call: TRBD2 (5 bases). The CDR3 loop spans 13 amino acids. Germline-derived CDR1 and CDR2 are SGHRS and YFSETQ. V was shortened by 6 bases and J by 1 base, with 7 bases between the two germline ends. CDR3: CASNEGNTGELFF. CDR3 bases: TGCGCCAGCAACGAGGGGAACACCGGGGAGCTGTTTTTT.

V is TRBV30 and J is TRBJ2-3, with 9 bases matching TRBD2. Trimming removed 1 base from V and 13 bases from J; junction bases left unmatched: 12. The length of the CDR3 is 14 residues. Germline values: CDR1 GTSNPN, CDR2 SVGIG (reference sequence). The CDR3 protein is CAWSATYQRGAEYF. CDR3 coding DNA: TGTGCCTGGAGTGCCACTTACCAGCGGGGGGCAGAGTATTTT.

The rearrangement uses TRBV29-1 and TRBJ1-2; D is possibly TRBD1 (5 bases). The CDR3 spans 11 residues. Germline lookup yields CDR1 SQVTM and CDR2 ANQGSEA. The V gene lost 4 bases and the J gene lost 7 bases, with 10 bases spanning the gap. CDR3 in amino acids: CSVGGAGGYTF. DNA of the CDR3: TGCAGCGTTGGAGGGGCGGGTGGCTACACCTTC.

The gene calls are TRBV7-9 and TRBJ1-5; D not certain. Trimming left V 2 bases short and J 3 bases short, with 2 bases between. In germline, CDR1 is SEHNR, CDR2 FQNEAQ (reference sequence). The CDR3 sequence is 12 residues long. The CDR3 nucleotides read TGTGCCAGCAGCTTAACCAATCAGCCCCAGCATTTT. It translates to CASSLTNQPQHF.